Listed here are 13 T cell receptor beta chains from one sample, sequenced in a study of spatial heterogeneity in lung cancer. Time point meaning: blood at routine non-recurrence follow-up after resection. Tumor, nontumor lung or frozen PBMC supplied whole RNA, sequenced without sorting. Each CDR3 protein gets one entry after TCRdb re-called the 5' RACE reads with MiXCR. Of some 120,000 distinct CDR3 sequences listed, 12% were seen once; the top ten hold 15% to 20%. The material sequenced was PBMCs, taken at follow-up. These receptors all stem from a male donor with early-stage non-small cell lung cancer.

This clonotype appeared many times. The rearrangement joins TRBV5-1 to TRBJ2-5; D gene unclear. The germline V and J ends were trimmed by 2 bases and 1 base, with 9 bases remaining between them. The CDR3 has 14 amino acids. CDR1 and CDR2 (germline): SGHRS, YFSETQ. CDR3 residues: CASSFPYPQETQYF. CDR3 nucleotide sequence: TGCGCCAGCAGCTTTCCGTATCCCCAAGAGACCCAGTACTTC.

This clonotype was found many times. This chain links TRBV10-3 with TRBJ1-2; D uncertain. The CDR3 has 13 amino acids. V was shortened by 5 bases and J by 2 bases, with 9 bases between the two germline ends. Germline V CDR1 and CDR2: ENHRY, SYGVKD. CDR3 loop: CAISLRGNYGYTF. The CDR3, as DNA: TGTGCCATCAGTCTGCGGGGAAACTATGGCTACACCTTC.

The chain employs TRBV20-1 and TRBJ2-7; no clear D. CDR1 and CDR2 from the germline V gene are DFQATT and SNEGSKA (reference sequence). Between the trimmed V and J ends, which lost 0 bases and 3 bases, there was a span of 6 bases. The CDR3 consists of 12 residues. This chain's CDR3 is CSARDAVYEQYF. The CDR3 DNA is TGCAGTGCTAGAGACGCGGTCTACGAGCAGTACTTC.

This clonotype was seen a few times. This chain uses TRBV28 with TRBJ2-3; D uncertain. V lost 6 bases, J lost 5 bases, and 9 bases lay in between. Germline CDR1 reads MDHEN; CDR2 reads SYDVKM. The CDR3 has 12 residues. The CDR3 is CASSFRLDTQYF. CDR3 coding DNA: TGTGCCAGCAGCTTTAGGTTAGATACGCAGTATTTT. The full variable domain, with the rest looked up from reference TRBV28 and TRBJ2-3, is DVKVTQSSRYLVKRTGEKVFLECVQDMDHENMFWYRQDPGLGLRLIYFSYDVKMKEKGDIPEGYSVSREKKERFSLILESASTNQTSMYLCASSFRLDTQYFGPGTRLTVL.

The DNA of the CDR3 is TGCAGCGTTAGACAGGGTTTCGAGCAGTACTTC. This encodes CSVRQGFEQYF. The rearrangement links TRBV29-1 to TRBJ2-7, with 7 bases identical to TRBD1. This CDR3 spans 11 amino acids. V lost 5 bases to trimming and J lost 6 bases; unmatched junction nucleotides: 4. Germline CDR1 reads SQVTM; CDR2 reads ANQGSEA.

The rearrangement joins TRBV18 to TRBJ1-6; 12 bases fit TRBD1. V was pared by 5 bases and J by 6 bases, with 5 bases of the junction left unmatched. Germline assignment: CDR1 KGHSH and CDR2 LQKENI. The CDR3 consists of 16 residues. CDR3 bases: TGTGCCAGCTCAGTCGGGACAGGGGGCTCTAATTCACCCCTCCACTTT. Amino acid sequence: CASSVGTGGSNSPLHF.

This clonotype was observed many times. Here the CDR3 DNA reads TGCAGTGCTGCCGATCCAGCGGGGAGAAAAGAGACCCAGTACTTC. This gives the protein CSAADPAGRKETQYF. The J gene is TRBJ2-5, the V gene TRBV20-1; TRBD2 agrees at 7 bases. The J segment lost 3 bases and the V segment lost 5 bases, leaving 12 bases of the junction unmatched. This CDR3 is built from 15 residues. From germline, CDR1 is DFQATT and CDR2 SNEGSKA (reference sequence).

This clonotype was detected many times. The chain has TRBV21-1 and TRBJ2-1; the tabulated D call, TRBD1, remains unverified against the DNA. TRBV21-1 is a pseudogene segment. This CDR3 has 18 residues. The CDR3 loop is CASSNPRDRVHLDNEQFF. CDR3 sequence (DNA): TGTGCCAGCAGCAATCCAAGGGACAGGGTACACCTAGACAATGAGCAGTTCTTC.

This clonotype was seen a few times. This chain uses TRBV6-6 with TRBJ2-3, with 7 bases identical to TRBD2. Germline lookup yields CDR1 MNHNY and CDR2 SVGAGI (reference sequence). V lost 11 bases to trimming and J lost 2 bases; unmatched junction nucleotides: 10. The CDR3 runs to 14 residues. DNA of the CDR3: TGTGCCTGCCAGATCGGGGGGACCACAGATACGCAGTATTTT. Its protein is CACQIGGTTDTQYF.

V and J are TRBV5-1 and TRBJ1-2; tentative D call: TRBD1 (5 bases). Germline V gives CDR1 SGHRS, CDR2 YFSETQ. The CDR3 contains 15 residues. V shed 0 bases and J shed 4 bases, with 13 bases lying between them. The DNA for the CDR3 is TGCGCCAGCAGCTTGGACAAGGACACTGGCTATGGCTACACCTTC. Its translation: CASSLDKDTGYGYTF.

In its sample, this clonotype was seen many times. The CDR3 is CASSLGQLYNEKLFF. CDR3 nucleotide sequence: TGTGCCAGCAGTTTGGGACAGCTCTACAATGAAAAACTGTTTTTT. The J gene is TRBJ1-4, the V gene TRBV6-5, with TRBD1 identical over 7 bases. The V gene end was trimmed by 4 bases and the J gene end by 5 bases; junction bases not matched to a gene: 7. In germline, CDR1 is MNHEY, CDR2 SVGAGI. This CDR3 is 15 amino acids long.

This clonotype was picked up many times. V gene TRBV3-1 combines with J gene TRBJ1-4, with a possible D match to TRBD1 (5 bases). From germline, CDR1 is LGHDT and CDR2 YNNKEL (reference sequence). The CDR3 is 15 amino acids. This chain's CDR3 is CAAQPRGSRVEKLFF. Written as DNA, the CDR3 is TGTGCGGCGCAGCCAAGGGGCTCTCGGGTCGAAAAACTGTTTTTT.

The chain employs TRBV5-1 and TRBJ2-7, with TRBD1 identical over 8 bases. The trim removed 1 base at V and 4 bases at J, leaving 1 base unmatched. CDR1 is SGHRS, CDR2 YFSETQ, per germline. The CDR3 has 13 amino acids. The DNA for the CDR3 is TGCGCCAGCAGCTTGAGGACAGGGTACGAGCAGTACTTC. Its protein is CASSLRTGYEQYF.